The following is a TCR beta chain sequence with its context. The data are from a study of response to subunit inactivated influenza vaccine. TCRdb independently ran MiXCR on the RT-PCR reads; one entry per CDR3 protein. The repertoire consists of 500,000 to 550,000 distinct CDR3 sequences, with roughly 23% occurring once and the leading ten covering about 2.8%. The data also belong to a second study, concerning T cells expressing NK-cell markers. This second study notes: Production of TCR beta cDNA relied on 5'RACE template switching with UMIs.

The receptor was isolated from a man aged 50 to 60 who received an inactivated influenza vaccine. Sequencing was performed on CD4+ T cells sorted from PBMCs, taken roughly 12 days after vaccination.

Written as DNA, the CDR3 is TGTGCCAGCAGTGTGGGAGGGGGTGGGGCCAACGTCCTGACTTTC. This sequence encodes CASSVGGGGANVLTF. This chain uses TRBV12-3 or TRBV12-4 with TRBJ2-6; D perhaps matches TRBD2 (7 bases). V was cut by 5 bases and J by 3 bases, with 11 bases left in between. This CDR3 has 15 amino acids.